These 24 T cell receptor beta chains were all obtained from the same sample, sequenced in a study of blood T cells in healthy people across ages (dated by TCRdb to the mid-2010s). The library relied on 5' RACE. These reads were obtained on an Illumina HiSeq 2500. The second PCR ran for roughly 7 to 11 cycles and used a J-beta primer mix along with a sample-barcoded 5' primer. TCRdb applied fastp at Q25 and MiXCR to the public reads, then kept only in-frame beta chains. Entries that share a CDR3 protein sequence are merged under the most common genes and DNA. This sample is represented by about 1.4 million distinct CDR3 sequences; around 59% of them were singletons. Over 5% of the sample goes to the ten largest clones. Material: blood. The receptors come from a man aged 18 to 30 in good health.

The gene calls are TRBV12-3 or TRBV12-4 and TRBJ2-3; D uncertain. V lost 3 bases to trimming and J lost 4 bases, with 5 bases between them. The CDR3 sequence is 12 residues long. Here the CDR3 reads CASSFQPDTQYF. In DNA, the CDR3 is TGTGCCAGCAGTTTTCAGCCAGATACGCAGTATTTT.

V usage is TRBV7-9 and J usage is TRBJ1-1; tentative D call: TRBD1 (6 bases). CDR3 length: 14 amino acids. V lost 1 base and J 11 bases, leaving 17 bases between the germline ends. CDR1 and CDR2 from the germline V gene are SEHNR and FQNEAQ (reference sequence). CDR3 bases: TGTGCCAGCAGCTTAGGTCAGGGGACCCAGGAGGCTTTCTTT. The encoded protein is CASSLGQGTQEAFF.

The CDR3 here is CASSLQATGFDFLETQYF. In DNA form, the CDR3 reads TGTGCCAGCAGCTTGCAGGCGACAGGGTTCGACTTTTTGGAGACCCAGTACTTC. The gene calls are TRBV5-8 and TRBJ2-5, with 7 bases that match TRBD1. CDR1 SGHTS and CDR2 YDEGEE come from the germline V gene. The CDR3 has 18 residues. V trimming: 1 base; J trimming: 5 bases; junction bases outside the gene matches: 17.

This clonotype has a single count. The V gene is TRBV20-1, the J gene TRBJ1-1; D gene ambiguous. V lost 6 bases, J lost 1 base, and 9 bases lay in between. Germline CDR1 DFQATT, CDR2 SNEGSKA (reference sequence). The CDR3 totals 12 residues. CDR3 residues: CSAVTGNTEAFF. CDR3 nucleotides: TGCAGTGCAGTGACGGGGAACACTGAAGCTTTCTTT.

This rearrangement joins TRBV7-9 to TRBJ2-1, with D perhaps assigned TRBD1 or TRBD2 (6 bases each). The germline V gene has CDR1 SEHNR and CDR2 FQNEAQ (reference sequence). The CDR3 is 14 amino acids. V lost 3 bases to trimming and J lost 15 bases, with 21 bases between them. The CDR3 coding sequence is TGTGCCAGCAGCTTGGCGTCGTCCCACGGGGGCCTGTTCTTC. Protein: CASSLASSHGGLFF.

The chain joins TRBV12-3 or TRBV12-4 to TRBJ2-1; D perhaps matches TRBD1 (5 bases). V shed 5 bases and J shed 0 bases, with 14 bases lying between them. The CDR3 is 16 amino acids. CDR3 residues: CASSPIDRSSYNEQFF. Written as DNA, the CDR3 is TGTGCCAGCAGTCCAATCGACAGAAGCTCCTACAATGAGCAGTTCTTC.

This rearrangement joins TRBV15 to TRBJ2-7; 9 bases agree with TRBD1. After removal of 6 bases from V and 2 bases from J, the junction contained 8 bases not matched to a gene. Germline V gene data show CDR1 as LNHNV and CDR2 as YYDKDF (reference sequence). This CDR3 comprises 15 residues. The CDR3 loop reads CATRYTGGSTYEQYF. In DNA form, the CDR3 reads TGTGCCACCAGATATACAGGGGGCTCAACCTACGAGCAGTACTTC.

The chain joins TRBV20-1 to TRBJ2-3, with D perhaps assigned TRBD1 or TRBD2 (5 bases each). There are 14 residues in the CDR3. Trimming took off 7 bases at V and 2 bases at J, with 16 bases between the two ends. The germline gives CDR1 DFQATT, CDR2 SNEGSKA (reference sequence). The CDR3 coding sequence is TGCAGTGTTGGGAGACAGAGATACACAGATACGCAGTATTTT. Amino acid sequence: CSVGRQRYTDTQYF.

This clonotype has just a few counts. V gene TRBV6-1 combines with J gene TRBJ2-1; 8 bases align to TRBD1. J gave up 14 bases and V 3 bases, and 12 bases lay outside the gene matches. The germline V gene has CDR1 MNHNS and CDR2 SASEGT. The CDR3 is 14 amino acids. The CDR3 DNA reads TGTGCCAGCAGTGAGATCGCCCCTGGACAGGGAGAGTTCTTC. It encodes CASSEIAPGQGEFF.

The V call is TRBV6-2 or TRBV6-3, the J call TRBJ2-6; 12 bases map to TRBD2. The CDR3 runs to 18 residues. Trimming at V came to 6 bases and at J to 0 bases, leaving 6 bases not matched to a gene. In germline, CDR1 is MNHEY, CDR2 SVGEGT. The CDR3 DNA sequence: TGTGCCAGCAGCTCACTAGCGGGGGGAAGCTCTGGGGCCAACGTCCTGACTTTC. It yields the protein CASSSLAGGSSGANVLTF.

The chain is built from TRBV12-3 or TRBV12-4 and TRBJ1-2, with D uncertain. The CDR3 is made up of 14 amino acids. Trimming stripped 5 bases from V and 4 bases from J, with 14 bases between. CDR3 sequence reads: CASSLEATTYGYTF. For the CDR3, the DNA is TGTGCCAGCAGTCTGGAGGCCACCACCTATGGCTACACCTTC.

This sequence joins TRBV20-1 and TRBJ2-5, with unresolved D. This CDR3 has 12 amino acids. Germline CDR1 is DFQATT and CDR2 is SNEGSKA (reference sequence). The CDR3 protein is CSPMRSWETQYF. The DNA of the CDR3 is TGCAGCCCGATGAGGAGTTGGGAGACCCAGTACTTC.

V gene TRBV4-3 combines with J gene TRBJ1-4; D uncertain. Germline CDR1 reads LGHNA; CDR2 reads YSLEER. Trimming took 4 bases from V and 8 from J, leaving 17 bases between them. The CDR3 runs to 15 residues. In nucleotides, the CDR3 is TGCGCCAGCAGCCTAAGCTGGCAGGTTGGCGAAAAACTGTTTTTT. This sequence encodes CASSLSWQVGEKLFF.

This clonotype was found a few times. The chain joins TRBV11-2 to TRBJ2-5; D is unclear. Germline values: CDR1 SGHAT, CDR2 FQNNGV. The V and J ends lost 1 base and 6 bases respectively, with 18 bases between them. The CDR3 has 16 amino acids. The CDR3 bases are TGTGCCAGCAGCTTAGGATTTAGTTACCGCCTACAGACCCAGTACTTC. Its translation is CASSLGFSYRLQTQYF.

The CDR3 reads CSVDLAGAFYNEQYF. DNA of the CDR3: TGCAGCGTTGATTTAGCGGGGGCCTTCTACAATGAGCAGTACTTC. V and J are TRBV29-1 and TRBJ2-5; 9 positions match TRBD2. The V gene end was trimmed by 3 bases and the J gene end by 11 bases; junction bases not matched to a gene: 16. The CDR3 loop spans 15 amino acids. Germline CDR1 SQVTM, CDR2 ANQGSEA. The variable domain in full, completed from reference TRBV29-1 and TRBJ2-5, reads SAVISQKPSRDICQRGTSLTIQCQVDSQVTMMFWYRQQPGQSLTLIATANQGSEATYESGFVIDKFPISRPNLTFSTLTVSNMSPEDSSIYLCSVDLAGAFYNEQYFGPGTRLLVL.

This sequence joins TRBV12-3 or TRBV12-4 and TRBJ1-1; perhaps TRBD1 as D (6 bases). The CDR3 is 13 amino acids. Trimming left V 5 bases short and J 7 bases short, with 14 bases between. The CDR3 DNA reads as TGTGCCAGCAGTACAGGGACGGTCGATGAAGCTTTCTTT. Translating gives CASSTGTVDEAFF.

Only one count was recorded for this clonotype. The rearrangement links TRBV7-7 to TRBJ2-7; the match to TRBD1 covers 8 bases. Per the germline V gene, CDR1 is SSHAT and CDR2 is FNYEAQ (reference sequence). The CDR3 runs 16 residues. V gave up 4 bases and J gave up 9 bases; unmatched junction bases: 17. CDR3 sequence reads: CASSSVRRTGNCRQYF. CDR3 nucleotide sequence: TGTGCCAGCAGCTCCGTCAGGAGGACAGGGAATTGTCGGCAGTACTTC. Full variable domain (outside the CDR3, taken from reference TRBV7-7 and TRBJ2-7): GAGVSQSPRYKVTKRGQDVTLRCDPISSHATLYWYQQALGQGPEFLTYFNYEAQPDKSGLPSDRFSAERPEGSISTLTIQRTEQRDSAMYRCASSSVRRTGNCRQYFGPGTRLTVT.

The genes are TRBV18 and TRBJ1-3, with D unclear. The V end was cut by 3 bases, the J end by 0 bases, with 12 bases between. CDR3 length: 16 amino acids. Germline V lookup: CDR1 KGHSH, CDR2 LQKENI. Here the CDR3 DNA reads TGTGCCAGCTCACCGAGGGCAAGTTCCTCTGGAAACACCATATATTTT. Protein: CASSPRASSSGNTIYF. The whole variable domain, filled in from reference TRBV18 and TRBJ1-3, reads NAGVMQNPRHLVRRRGQEARLRCSPMKGHSHVYWYRQLPEEGLKFMVYLQKENIIDESGMPKERFSAEFPKEGPSILRIQQVVRGDSAAYFCASSPRASSSGNTIYFGEGSWLTVV.

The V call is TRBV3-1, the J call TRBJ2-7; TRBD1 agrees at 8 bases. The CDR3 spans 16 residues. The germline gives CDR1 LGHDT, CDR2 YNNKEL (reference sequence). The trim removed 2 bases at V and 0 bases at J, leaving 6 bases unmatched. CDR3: CASSQHGQGSSYEQYF. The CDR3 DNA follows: TGTGCCAGCAGCCAACACGGACAGGGAAGCTCCTACGAGCAGTACTTC.

The CDR3 DNA is TGTGCCAGCAAACCTGAAGGGCATCGAGAAAAACTGTTTTTT. Translating gives CASKPEGHREKLFF. The chain joins TRBV28 to TRBJ1-4, with D unclear. The V end was cut by 7 bases, the J end by 8 bases, with 17 bases between. The germline V gene encodes CDR1 MDHEN and CDR2 SYDVKM. The length of the CDR3 is 14 residues.

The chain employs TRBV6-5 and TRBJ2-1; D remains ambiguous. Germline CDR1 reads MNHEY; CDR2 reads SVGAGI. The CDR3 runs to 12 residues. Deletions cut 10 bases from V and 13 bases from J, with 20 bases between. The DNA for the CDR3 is TGTGCCAACCACTTCCGCTGTCAAGTCCAGTTCTTC. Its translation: CANHFRCQVQFF.

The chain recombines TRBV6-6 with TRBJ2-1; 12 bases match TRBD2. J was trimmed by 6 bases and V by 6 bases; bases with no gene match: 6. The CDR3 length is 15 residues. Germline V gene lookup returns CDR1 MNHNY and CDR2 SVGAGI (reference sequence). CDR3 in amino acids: CASSPTSGRTNEQFF. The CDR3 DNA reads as TGTGCCAGCAGCCCGACTAGCGGGAGAACCAATGAGCAGTTCTTC.

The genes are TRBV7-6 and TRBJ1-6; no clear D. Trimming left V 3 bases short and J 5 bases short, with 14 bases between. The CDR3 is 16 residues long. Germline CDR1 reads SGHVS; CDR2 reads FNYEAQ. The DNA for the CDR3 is TGTGCCAGCAGCTTTTATTTGCGGGAAGATAATTCACCCCTCCACTTT. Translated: CASSFYLREDNSPLHF.

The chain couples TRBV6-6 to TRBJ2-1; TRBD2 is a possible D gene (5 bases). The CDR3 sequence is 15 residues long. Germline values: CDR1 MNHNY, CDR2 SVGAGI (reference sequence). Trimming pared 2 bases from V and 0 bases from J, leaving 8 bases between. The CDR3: CASSYRRSSYNEQFF. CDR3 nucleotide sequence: TGTGCCAGCAGTTACAGGAGGAGCTCCTACAATGAGCAGTTCTTC.